Here is one T cell receptor beta chain with its context. This entry is derived from a study of T cell changes during pregnancy in multiple sclerosis. Per the germline V gene, CDR1 is SGHVS and CDR2 is FNYEAQ. The V and J ends lost 5 bases and 4 bases, in that order; junction bases with no gene match: 16. The CDR3 is made up of 17 amino acids. TCRdb's table, derived via immunoSEQ multiplex PCR, lists solely in-frame clones and lacks some. This sample yields approximately 88,000 clones, of which almost 95% are seen a single time; more than 2.5% belongs to the top ten. The specimen comprised peripheral blood, sampled in the first trimester of pregnancy. The chain has TRBV7-6 and TRBJ2-7, with TRBD1 matching over 8 bases. The source is a female donor with multiple sclerosis, enrolled in a pregnancy study. CDR3 region: CASSPRNYGGQAYEQYF. The CDR3 DNA reads TGTGCCAGCAGCCCTAGAAATTACGGGGGACAGGCTTACGAGCAGTACTTC.